Below are 18 T cell receptor beta chains sequenced from a single sample in a study of cytomegalovirus exposure and HLA in healthy donors. The PCR had 60 Vbeta and 13 Jbeta primers. TCRdb keeps only in-frame clones here, not all; method: immunoSEQ multiplex PCR. The data hold 150,000 to 200,000 clones, with roughly 76% observed a single time. Material: PBMCs. All receptors derive from a woman younger than 30 in good health and CMV-seropositive.

This chain uses TRBV19 with TRBJ2-7; 7 bases match TRBD2. V was pared by 6 bases and J by 5 bases, with 10 bases of the junction left unmatched. The CDR3 runs to 14 residues. In germline, CDR1 is LNHDA, CDR2 SQIVND (reference sequence). This chain's CDR3 is CASSRGAGWDEQYF. CDR3 in DNA: TGTGCCAGTAGCCGAGGAGCGGGGTGGGACGAGCAGTACTTC.

This sequence joins TRBV19 and TRBJ2-7, with 7 bases aligning to TRBD1. The J segment lost 3 bases and the V segment lost 3 bases, leaving 5 bases of the junction unmatched. Germline CDR1 and CDR2: LNHDA and SQIVND (reference sequence). This CDR3 is built from 14 residues. CDR3 residues: CASSMGPGGYEQYF. For the CDR3, the DNA is TGTGCCAGTAGTATGGGGCCAGGGGGCTACGAGCAGTACTTC.

This clone has only one observation. This sequence joins TRBV4-2 and TRBJ2-3; perhaps TRBD2 as D (7 bases). The CDR3 has 18 amino acids. CDR1 is LGHNA, CDR2 YNFKEQ, per germline. The V end was cut by 1 base, the J end by 4 bases, with 21 bases between. CDR3 sequence (DNA): TGTGCCAGCAGCCAAGCTCAATCGACTGGGGGGGCCCCAGATACGCAGTATTTT. Translated, it gives CASSQAQSTGGAPDTQYF.

Concerning this clone: Other DNA sequences in this sample translate to the same CDR3. V and J are TRBV6-5 and TRBJ1-1, with D perhaps matching TRBD1 (6 bases). Germline lookup yields CDR1 MNHEY and CDR2 SVGAGI. The CDR3 contains 12 residues. V was cut by 6 bases and J by 1 base, with 6 bases left in between. This chain's CDR3 is CASRQGNTEAFF. DNA for the CDR3: TGTGCCAGCAGACAGGGGAACACTGAAGCTTTCTTT.

This sequence joins TRBV27 and TRBJ1-1, with D hard to call. The CDR3 loop spans 14 amino acids. Germline V CDR1 and CDR2: MNHEY, SMNVEV (reference sequence). V was cut by 6 bases and J by 4 bases, with 15 bases left in between. The CDR3: CASSLREVSTEAFF. CDR3 DNA: TGTGCCAGCAGCCTAAGGGAGGTTAGCACTGAAGCTTTCTTT.

There are a few counts of this clone. V gene TRBV6-5 combines with J gene TRBJ2-5; tentative D call: TRBD1 (5 bases). V dropped 1 base and J dropped 1 base, with 10 bases sitting between them. This CDR3 has 15 residues. CDR1 and CDR2 (germline): MNHEY, SVGAGI. The CDR3 region has the DNA TGTGCCAGCAGTTACTTACAGGAAACCCAAGAGACCCAGTACTTC. Protein: CASSYLQETQETQYF.

The chain employs TRBV10-3 and TRBJ1-2; maybe TRBD1 (6 bases). V was clipped by 2 bases and J by 4 bases, with 11 bases between them. Germline V gene lookup returns CDR1 ENHRY and CDR2 SYGVKD. The CDR3 has 14 amino acids. The CDR3 nucleotides are TGTGCCATCAGTGAGACCGGGACACTCTATGGCTACACCTTC. The encoded protein is CAISETGTLYGYTF.

This chain connects TRBV5-1 to TRBJ2-2; 7 nucleotides agree with TRBD1. The CDR3 is 17 amino acids. The junction had 14 bases not matched to a gene; V was cut back by 6 bases and J by 3 bases. Germline CDR1 SGHRS, CDR2 YFSETQ. CDR3 nucleotides: TGCGCCAGCACCCCGGTTCCGAGGGGGCCGTACACCGGGGAGCTGTTTTTT. It codes for CASTPVPRGPYTGELFF. Full variable domain (rest looked up from reference TRBV5-1 and TRBJ2-2): KAGVTQTPRYLIKTRGQQVTLSCSPISGHRSVSWYQQTPGQGLQFLFEYFSETQRNKGNFPGRFSGRQFSNSRSEMNVSTLELGDSALYLCASTPVPRGPYTGELFFGEGSRLTVL.

The chain links TRBV27 to TRBJ1-1; 12 bases agree with TRBD1. Germline V gene lookup returns CDR1 MNHEY and CDR2 SMNVEV (reference sequence). The CDR3 runs to 15 residues. J gave up 5 bases and V 4 bases, and 5 bases lay outside the gene matches. The CDR3 loop reads CASSSGTGGRTEAFF. The CDR3 coding sequence is TGTGCCAGCAGTTCAGGGACAGGGGGCAGGACTGAAGCTTTCTTT.

This clone turned up a few times. The chain is built from TRBV23-1 and TRBJ2-5; possible D gene TRBD1, 6 bases. TRBV23-1 is an ORF; its function is uncertain. V was shortened by 2 bases and J by 13 bases, with 17 bases between the two germline ends. CDR3 length: 13 amino acids. CDR3 loop: CASSQKGGKTGYF. CDR3 sequence (DNA): TGCGCCAGCAGTCAAAAAGGGGGTAAAACAGGGTACTTC.

The V and J genes are TRBV5-6 and TRBJ2-7; 8 bases align to TRBD1. The CDR3 consists of 15 residues. V lost 4 bases, J lost 0 bases, and 6 bases stayed unmatched. Germline loops: CDR1 SGHDT, CDR2 YYEEEE. CDR3 sequence: CASSPTGTGSYEQYF. The CDR3 bases are TGTGCCAGCAGCCCCACCGGGACAGGCTCCTACGAGCAGTACTTC.

The chain employs TRBV6-1 and TRBJ2-1, with 7 bases lining up with TRBD1. Trimming removed 4 bases from V and 7 bases from J; junction bases left unmatched: 4. The CDR3 length is 13 residues. Per germline, CDR1 MNHNS and CDR2 SASEGT. DNA for the CDR3: TGTGCCAGCAGTGGTAACAGGGGAAATGAGCAGTTCTTC. Translating it yields CASSGNRGNEQFF.

The chain carries TRBV5-1 and TRBJ1-1; TRBD1 aligns across 8 bases. This CDR3 has 15 amino acids. The germline gives CDR1 SGHRS, CDR2 YFSETQ. The junction had 7 bases not matched to a gene; V was cut back by 3 bases and J by 3 bases. The CDR3 is CASSSQGAGDTEAFF. The CDR3 nucleotides are TGCGCCAGCAGCTCTCAGGGGGCAGGGGACACTGAAGCTTTCTTT.

V gene TRBV7-8 combines with J gene TRBJ2-7, with a possible D match to TRBD1 (5 bases). This CDR3 comprises 14 residues. From germline, CDR1 is SGHVS and CDR2 FQNEAQ. Trimming removed 3 bases at V and 3 bases at J, with 12 bases between. CDR3: CASSLVRVGYEQYF. CDR3 DNA sequence: TGTGCCAGCAGCTTGGTCAGGGTGGGCTACGAGCAGTACTTC.

The CDR3 sequence: CARSFGVQGSYGYTF. CDR3 sequence (DNA): TGTGCCAGAAGCTTCGGGGTGCAGGGGTCCTATGGCTACACCTTC. The V and J genes are TRBV5-3 and TRBJ1-2; D might be TRBD1 (6 bases). TRBV5-3 is an ORF for which the function is uncertain. The CDR3 totals 15 residues. The V and J ends lost 2 bases and 4 bases respectively, with 15 bases between them.

The rearrangement joins TRBV20-1 to TRBJ1-1; D ambiguous. The ends were cut back, 5 bases at V and 11 bases at J, with 12 bases in the middle. This CDR3 is 10 amino acids long. CDR1 and CDR2 (germline): DFQATT, SNEGSKA (reference sequence). The CDR3 loop is CSALYYEAFF. The CDR3 DNA sequence: TGCAGTGCTTTGTACTATGAGGCTTTCTTT.

The chain couples TRBV5-1 to TRBJ1-1; D is possibly TRBD1 (6 bases). The germline V gene has CDR1 SGHRS and CDR2 YFSETQ. The CDR3 has 15 residues. V gave up 1 base and J gave up 1 base, with 11 bases separating them. CDR3 sequence reads: CASSLKTGGNTEAFF. DNA for the CDR3: TGCGCCAGCAGCTTGAAGACAGGAGGGAACACTGAAGCTTTCTTT.

The chain couples TRBV27 to TRBJ2-2, with 7 bases identical to TRBD1. J was trimmed by 1 base and V by 3 bases; bases with no gene match: 5. This CDR3 is 16 amino acids long. From germline, CDR1 is MNHEY and CDR2 SMNVEV (reference sequence). CDR3 sequence reads: CASSFNRGGNTGELFF. DNA of the CDR3: TGTGCCAGCAGTTTCAACAGGGGTGGGAACACCGGGGAGCTGTTTTTT.